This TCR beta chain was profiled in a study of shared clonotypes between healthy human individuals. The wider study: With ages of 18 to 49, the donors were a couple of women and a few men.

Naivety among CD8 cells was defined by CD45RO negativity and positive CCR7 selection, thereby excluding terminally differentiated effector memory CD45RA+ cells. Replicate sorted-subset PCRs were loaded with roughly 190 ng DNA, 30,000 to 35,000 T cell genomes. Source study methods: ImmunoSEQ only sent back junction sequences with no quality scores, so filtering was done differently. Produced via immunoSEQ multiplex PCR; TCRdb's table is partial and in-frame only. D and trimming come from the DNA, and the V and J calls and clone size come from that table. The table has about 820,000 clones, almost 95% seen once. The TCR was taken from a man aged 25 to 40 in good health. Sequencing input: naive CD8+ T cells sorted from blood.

CDR3 residues: CASSWSNYNEQFF. CDR3 DNA: TGTGCCAGCAGTTGGAGCAACTACAATGAGCAGTTCTTC. The rearrangement joins TRBV27 to TRBJ2-1, with D unresolved. There are 13 residues in the CDR3. V was clipped by 4 bases and J by 3 bases, with 7 bases between them. The germline V gene has CDR1 MNHEY and CDR2 SMNVEV (reference sequence).